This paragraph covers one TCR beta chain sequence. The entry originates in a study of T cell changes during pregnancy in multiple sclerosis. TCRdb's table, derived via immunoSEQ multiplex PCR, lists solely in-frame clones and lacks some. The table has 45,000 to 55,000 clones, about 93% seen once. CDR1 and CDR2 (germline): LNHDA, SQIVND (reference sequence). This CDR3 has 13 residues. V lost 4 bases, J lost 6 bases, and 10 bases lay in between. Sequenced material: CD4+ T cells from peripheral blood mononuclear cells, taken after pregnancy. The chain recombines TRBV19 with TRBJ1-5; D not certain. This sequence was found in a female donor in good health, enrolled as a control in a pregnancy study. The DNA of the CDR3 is TGTGCCAGTAGTAGCCTGGCCCGTCAGCCCCAGCATTTT. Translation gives CASSSLARQPQHF.